This TCR beta chain was sequenced in a study of OX40 agonist ivuxolimab in advanced cancers. On this clone: The antigen is undetermined.

Findings of the study overall: What antigens the expanded peripheral T cells recognized was never established. Expanded clones tended on average to be more numerous among CD8+ T cells than CD4+.

Sequenced by immunoSEQ multiplex PCR; TCRdb stores in-frame clones only, minus some. The table shows around 30,000 clones, with 74% occurring only once. This CDR3 has 11 amino acids. Germline V gene lookup returns CDR1 MDHEN and CDR2 SYDVKM. Trimming left V 8 bases short and J 7 bases short, with 11 bases between. The rearrangement uses TRBV28 and TRBJ1-2; perhaps TRBD1 as D (6 bases). Here the sequenced sample was CD4+ or CD8+ T cells sorted from blood, taken in a trial of the OX40 agonist ivuxolimab. This sequence was found in an adult with an advanced solid tumor such as melanoma, head and neck, liver or kidney cancer. DNA for the CDR3: TGTGCCAGCTACAGGGATACTGGCTACACCTTC. Translating it yields CASYRDTGYTF.